Below are 25 T cell receptor beta chains sequenced from a single sample in a study of T cells in Graves' hyperthyroidism and ophthalmopathy. Amplification of TCR beta CDR3 regions used RNA as the template. Initially, a first-round RT-PCR of the TCR CDR3 employed the HTBI primer set. From the multiplex PCR reads, TCRdb called clonotypes with MiXCR, one entry per CDR3 protein. The sample has approximately 590,000 distinct CDR3 sequences; 46% are singletons. The material sequenced was peripheral blood or thyroid tissue (not recorded which). Receptors originate from a woman younger than 30 with Graves' hyperthyroidism.

The table lists this clonotype with a few counts. V is TRBV6-5 and J is TRBJ2-7, with unresolved D. Trimming stripped 0 bases from V and 0 bases from J, with 6 bases between. The length of the CDR3 is 14 residues. The V gene's germline CDR1 is MNHEY and CDR2 SVGAGI. The CDR3 is CASSYSWDSYEQYF. In DNA, the CDR3 is TGTGCCAGCAGTTACTCGTGGGACTCCTACGAGCAGTACTTC.

The genes are TRBV10-3 and TRBJ1-2; 9 bases are shared with TRBD1. CDR1 ENHRY and CDR2 SYGVKD come from the germline V gene. The junction had 6 bases not matched to a gene; V was cut back by 6 bases and J by 4 bases. The CDR3 loop spans 14 amino acids. The CDR3 bases are TGTGCCATCAGCAGGACAGGGGACGGCTATGGCTACACCTTC. Protein sequence: CAISRTGDGYGYTF.

This clonotype showed up just once. CDR3 in amino acids: CASSYEGGGTEAFF. CDR3 DNA sequence: TGTGCCAGCAGTTACGAGGGAGGTGGGACTGAAGCTTTCTTT. The V and J genes are TRBV6-5 and TRBJ1-1, with D unclear. The ends were cut back, 2 bases at V and 5 bases at J, with 12 bases in the middle. This CDR3 is 14 amino acids long. Germline loops: CDR1 MNHEY, CDR2 SVGAGI.

The table lists this clonotype with a few counts. This may come from a read error, since a much larger clone is one base off. The chain has TRBV24-1 and TRBJ1-2; possibly TRBD1 for D (6 bases). V lost 5 bases and J 7 bases, leaving 10 bases between the germline ends. Germline CDR1 and CDR2: KGHDR and SFDVKD. CDR3 length equals 12 residues. The CDR3 here is CATSGDTLGYTF. The CDR3 DNA reads TGTGCCACCAGTGGGGACACGCTTGGCTACACCTTC.

At least ten counts were recorded for this clonotype. The gene calls are TRBV10-3 and TRBJ1-5; a weak D match, TRBD1 (5 bases). Germline CDR1 reads ENHRY; CDR2 reads SYGVKD. The germline V and J ends were trimmed by 0 bases and 4 bases, with 13 bases remaining between them. The CDR3 loop spans 16 amino acids. The CDR3 protein is CAISESGAGLNQPQHF. CDR3 nucleotides: TGTGCCATCAGTGAGTCTGGGGCAGGGCTTAATCAGCCCCAGCATTTT.

This clonotype was detected many times. This rearrangement joins TRBV10-3 to TRBJ1-2; maybe TRBD1 (5 bases). The germline V and J ends were trimmed by 6 bases and 2 bases, with 13 bases remaining between them. This CDR3 has 14 residues. CDR1 and CDR2 from the germline V gene are ENHRY and SYGVKD. The CDR3 DNA is TGTGCCATCAGCGGTCTTCAGGGAAACTATGGCTACACCTTC. This translates into CAISGLQGNYGYTF.

This rearrangement joins TRBV29-1 to TRBJ1-5, with 7 positions matching TRBD1. Losses at the gene ends were 3 bases for V and 4 bases for J; bases not matched to a gene: 0. CDR1 is SQVTM, CDR2 ANQGSEA, per germline. The CDR3 totals 12 residues. The CDR3 nucleotides read TGCAGCGTTGACAGGGGGAATCAGCCCCAGCATTTT. Translating gives CSVDRGNQPQHF. Supplemented by reference TRBV29-1 and TRBJ1-5, the full variable domain reads SAVISQKPSRDICQRGTSLTIQCQVDSQVTMMFWYRQQPGQSLTLIATANQGSEATYESGFVIDKFPISRPNLTFSTLTVSNMSPEDSSIYLCSVDRGNQPQHFGDGTRLSIL.

The V and J genes are TRBV15 and TRBJ1-1; 9 bases line up with TRBD1. Trimming cost V 8 bases and J 4 bases; bases outside gene matches: 8. The CDR3 length is 14 residues. Germline V gives CDR1 LNHNV, CDR2 YYDKDF (reference sequence). In DNA form, the CDR3 reads TGTGCCACCGCCGGGGACAGGGCGGGCACTGAAGCTTTCTTT. Amino acids: CATAGDRAGTEAFF.

This clonotype was found many times. The chain couples TRBV5-1 to TRBJ1-1; TRBD1 is a possible D gene (6 bases). This CDR3 spans 14 amino acids. Trimming took 3 bases from V and 0 from J, leaving 9 bases between them. Germline CDR1 is SGHRS and CDR2 is YFSETQ. The CDR3 sequence: CASSSGDMNTEAFF. CDR3 nucleotides: TGCGCCAGCAGCTCAGGGGACATGAACACTGAAGCTTTCTTT.

The table lists this clonotype with a count of one. The chain links TRBV7-9 to TRBJ2-2; D gene uncertain. Trimming removed 4 bases from V and 9 bases from J, with 6 bases in between. The CDR3 runs 11 residues. Germline V gene data show CDR1 as SEHNR and CDR2 as FQNEAQ (reference sequence). The CDR3 reads CASSSLWELFF. CDR3 bases: TGTGCCAGCAGCTCCCTCTGGGAGCTGTTTTTT.

The genes are TRBV20-1 and TRBJ1-5; TRBD1 might be the D (5 bases). The ends were cut back, 3 bases at V and 3 bases at J, with 15 bases in the middle. CDR3 size: 15 residues. CDR1 DFQATT and CDR2 SNEGSKA come from the germline V gene (reference sequence). This CDR3 is CSASVPGSFNQPQHF. Written as DNA, the CDR3 is TGCAGTGCTAGTGTACCAGGGTCGTTCAATCAGCCCCAGCATTTT.

Many counts were recorded for this clonotype. This chain connects TRBV20-1 to TRBJ2-7, with TRBD1 matching over 8 bases. Trimming cost V 3 bases and J 9 bases; bases outside gene matches: 13. Germline CDR1 and CDR2: DFQATT and SNEGSKA (reference sequence). The CDR3 runs 14 residues. In DNA, the CDR3 is TGCAGTGCTAGCGGGGACAGGAACCCTCTATGGCAGTACTTC. It specifies CSASGDRNPLWQYF.

The table lists this clonotype with many counts. This chain joins TRBV2 and TRBJ1-1, with TRBD1 identical over 7 bases. Germline CDR1 and CDR2: SNHLY and FYNNEI. The CDR3 spans 14 residues. V was clipped by 6 bases and J by 0 bases; unmatched bases: 4. The CDR3 loop reads CASRKTGLNTEAFF. In DNA, the CDR3 is TGTGCCAGCAGGAAGACAGGGCTGAACACTGAAGCTTTCTTT.

The J gene is TRBJ2-7, the V gene TRBV19, with TRBD1 identical over 10 bases. Germline-derived CDR1 and CDR2 are LNHDA and SQIVND (reference sequence). This CDR3 region has 17 residues. V shed 9 bases, J shed 1 base, and the junction held 15 bases outside the gene matches. The CDR3 sequence: CASSSPGTGASSYEQYF. CDR3 nucleotides: TGTGCCAGCAGCTCCCCCGGGACAGGGGCATCTTCCTACGAGCAGTACTTC. The full variable domain, its missing parts supplied by reference TRBV19 and TRBJ2-7, is DGGITQSPKYLFRKEGQNVTLSCEQNLNHDAMYWYRQDPGQGLRLIYYSQIVNDFQKGDIAEGYSVSREKKESFPLTVTSAQKNPTAFYLCASSSPGTGASSYEQYFGPGTRLTVT.

V usage is TRBV11-2 and J usage is TRBJ1-1; the D gene is possibly TRBD1 (5 bases). The CDR3 contains 12 residues. CDR1 and CDR2 (germline): SGHAT, FQNNGV. Trimming took 5 bases from V and 9 from J, leaving 13 bases between them. CDR3 nucleotide sequence: TGTGCCAGCAGCCCGATGACAGATAAAGCTTTCTTT. As protein: CASSPMTDKAFF.

On this clonotype itself: It may be a read error: a sequence one base away is much more abundant. The chain is built from TRBV25-1 and TRBJ2-6; D may match TRBD1 or TRBD2 (5 bases each). This CDR3 is 16 amino acids long. The germline V gene has CDR1 MGHDK and CDR2 SYGVNS. With 5 bases removed from V and 0 bases from J, the gap between germline ends came to 11 bases. The CDR3 region is CASSRDVSSGANVLTF. In DNA form, the CDR3 reads TGTGCCAGCAGTCGGGACGTCAGCTCTGGGGCCAACGTCCTGACTTTC.

This sequence joins TRBV12-5 and TRBJ2-7; maybe TRBD2 (6 bases). The CDR3 covers 14 residues. Looked up from germline, CDR1 is LGHNT and CDR2 is FRNRAP. The V and J ends lost 11 bases and 2 bases respectively, with 19 bases between them. This CDR3 is CALPPLGEAYEQYF. The CDR3 DNA sequence: TGTGCTCTACCCCCCTTAGGGGAGGCCTACGAGCAGTACTTC.

This clonotype was seen only a few times. The rearrangement links TRBV19 to TRBJ1-4; possibly TRBD1 for D (5 bases). The CDR3 is made up of 16 amino acids. V was pared by 3 bases and J by 0 bases, with 11 bases between. From germline, CDR1 is LNHDA and CDR2 SQIVND (reference sequence). The CDR3 nucleotides read TGTGCCAGTAGTATGCTACAGGCTGCAACTAATGAAAAACTGTTTTTT. This gives the protein CASSMLQAATNEKLFF.

This clonotype was detected many times. The chain combines TRBV7-9 with TRBJ1-1; possibly TRBD1 for D (6 bases). The ends were cut back, 5 bases at V and 8 bases at J, with 12 bases in the middle. Germline loops: CDR1 SEHNR, CDR2 FQNEAQ (reference sequence). The CDR3 consists of 12 residues. The CDR3 DNA is TGTGCCAGCAGCGCAGGACAGACAGAAGCTTTCTTT. It is translated as CASSAGQTEAFF. The whole variable domain, filled in from reference TRBV7-9 and TRBJ1-1, reads DTGVSQNPRHKITKRGQNVTFRCDPISEHNRLYWYRQTLGQGPEFLTYFQNEAQLEKSRLLSDRFSAERPKGSFSTLEIQRTEQGDSAMYLCASSAGQTEAFFGQGTRLTVV.

This clonotype was found many times. This chain uses TRBV5-1 with TRBJ2-7; D not resolved. The CDR3 contains 13 residues. V lost 2 bases and J lost 3, with 9 bases in between. Germline V lookup: CDR1 SGHRS, CDR2 YFSETQ. This CDR3 reads CASSFRAVYEQYF. CDR3 DNA: TGCGCCAGCAGCTTCCGTGCAGTCTACGAGCAGTACTTC.

This clonotype was observed a handful of times. This sequence joins TRBV6-5 and TRBJ2-7, with a tentative D call TRBD1 (5 bases). CDR1 and CDR2 (germline): MNHEY, SVGAGI. V lost 5 bases to trimming and J lost 2 bases, with 10 bases between them. The CDR3 has 13 amino acids. The CDR3: CASSETATYEQYF. CDR3 sequence (DNA): TGTGCCAGCAGTGAGACAGCCACCTACGAGCAGTACTTC.

The chain joins TRBV25-1 to TRBJ2-5, with 7 nucleotides matching TRBD1. The CDR3 consists of 17 residues. With V trimmed by 4 bases and J by 1 base, 12 bases remained unmatched. Germline values: CDR1 MGHDK, CDR2 SYGVNS. DNA for the CDR3: TGTGCCAGCAGTGTAAGGACCGGACAGGCCTCCCAAGAGACCCAGTACTTC. This codes for CASSVRTGQASQETQYF.

The CDR3 coding sequence is TGTGCCACTCCCTTTGGGGATACGCAGTATTTT. Amino acids: CATPFGDTQYF. The chain links TRBV2 to TRBJ2-3; D call uncertain. Germline CDR1 reads SNHLY; CDR2 reads FYNNEI. Trimming took off 10 bases at V and 6 bases at J, with 11 bases between the two ends. This CDR3 has 11 residues.

This chain uses TRBV5-1 with TRBJ1-1; 8 bases fit TRBD1. Germline V gene sequence: CDR1 SGHRS, CDR2 YFSETQ. Trimming removed 0 bases from V and 0 bases from J; junction bases left unmatched: 4. The CDR3 totals 16 residues. This CDR3 is CASSLDQGALNTEAFF. CDR3 bases: TGCGCCAGCAGCTTGGACCAGGGGGCGCTGAACACTGAAGCTTTCTTT. The full variable domain, in which reference TRBV5-1 and TRBJ1-1 provide the parts outside the CDR3, is KAGVTQTPRYLIKTRGQQVTLSCSPISGHRSVSWYQQTPGQGLQFLFEYFSETQRNKGNFPGRFSGRQFSNSRSEMNVSTLELGDSALYLCASSLDQGALNTEAFFGQGTRLTVV.

At least ten counts were recorded for this clonotype. The chain is built from TRBV6-4 and TRBJ1-2; TRBD1 agrees at 7 bases. With V trimmed by 6 bases and J by 5 bases, 9 bases remained unmatched. The CDR3 has 14 residues. The germline CDR1 and CDR2 sequences are MRHNA and SNTAGT. Written as DNA, the CDR3 is TGTGCCAGCAGCCCCGGGACAGAGGCGTATGGCTACACCTTC. This encodes CASSPGTEAYGYTF.